These 29 T cell receptor beta chains share one sample of origin, sequenced in a study of T-cell memory formation after mild COVID-19. TCRdb re-analysed the 5' RACE reads in MiXCR, keeping a single row per CDR3 protein. The profile shows about 150,000 distinct CDR3 sequences, 15% to 20% of them singletons. Sequenced sample: PBMCs or a T cell subset sorted from them (not recorded which). Receptor source: an adult woman who had mild COVID-19 (a few samples of this study predate the infection). Cell type and time point are not known.

This clonotype appeared a few times. The rearrangement links TRBV4-1 to TRBJ2-1; 7 positions agree with TRBD2. Germline loops: CDR1 MGHRA, CDR2 YSYEKL. The CDR3 extends over 16 amino acids. V was clipped by 1 base and J by 9 bases; unmatched bases: 12. In nucleotides, the CDR3 is TGCGCCAGCAGCCAAGGGATACTAGCGCAGGGAGGTGAGCAGTTCTTC. Translating it yields CASSQGILAQGGEQFF.

The chain is built from TRBV6-4 and TRBJ2-4, with D perhaps matching TRBD2 (6 bases). The V and J ends lost 0 bases and 7 bases respectively, with 10 bases between them. Germline CDR1 reads MRHNA; CDR2 reads SNTAGT. This CDR3 spans 14 amino acids. For the CDR3, the DNA is TGTGCCAGCAGTGACTCTGGAGGGAGCAACATTCAGTACTTC. Encoded protein: CASSDSGGSNIQYF.

The gene calls are TRBV27 and TRBJ1-6, with D tentatively TRBD1 (5 bases). The CDR3 has 18 amino acids. Germline CDR1 is MNHEY and CDR2 is SMNVEV (reference sequence). V was clipped by 6 bases and J by 6 bases, with 24 bases between them. In nucleotides, the CDR3 is TGTGCCAGCAGATTGAGGGGTTTCCCTTCCGGGGGTAATTCACCCCTCCACTTT. This translates into CASRLRGFPSGGNSPLHF.

CDR3 sequence (DNA): TGTGCCAGCAGCCCGGACATTAACTATGGCTACACCTTC. It codes for CASSPDINYGYTF. The chain employs TRBV3-1 and TRBJ1-2, with a possible D match to TRBD1 (5 bases). Trimming stripped 4 bases from V and 1 base from J, with 7 bases between. The CDR3 has 13 amino acids. CDR1 is LGHDT and CDR2 is YNNKEL in the germline V gene (reference sequence).

This clonotype was seen only a few times. The rearrangement links TRBV6-6 to TRBJ2-7; the match to TRBD1 covers 7 bases. CDR3 length equals 14 residues. J was trimmed by 1 base and V by 6 bases; bases with no gene match: 6. Germline CDR1 is MNHNY and CDR2 is SVGAGI (reference sequence). The CDR3: CASSYGQASYEQYF. CDR3 sequence (DNA): TGTGCCAGCAGCTATGGACAGGCTTCCTACGAGCAGTACTTC.

The chain employs TRBV4-1 and TRBJ1-1, with D possibly TRBD1 on 5 matching bases. Trimming removed 2 bases from V and 4 bases from J, with 17 bases in between. CDR1 is MGHRA, CDR2 YSYEKL, per germline. This CDR3 region has 16 residues. The CDR3 DNA sequence: TGCGCCAGCAGCCAACTATTCCTTCGGGGGGTCACTGAAGCTTTCTTT. It is translated as CASSQLFLRGVTEAFF.

J is TRBJ2-2 and V is TRBV7-3; D is perhaps TRBD1 or TRBD2 (5 bases each). Germline V lookup: CDR1 SGHTA, CDR2 FQGTGA. V lost 4 bases to trimming and J lost 1 base, with 7 bases between them. CDR3 length: 14 residues. The DNA of the CDR3 is TGTGCCAGCAGCTGGGACGGGAACACCGGGGAGCTGTTTTTT. Protein product: CASSWDGNTGELFF.

This clonotype has more than one count but fewer than ten. The CDR3 DNA reads TGTGCCAGCAGTTCCCCTAGGAGCGGGAGCTCCTACGAGCAGTACTTC. Translating gives CASSSPRSGSSYEQYF. The V and J genes are TRBV27 and TRBJ2-7; 8 nucleotides match TRBD2. The CDR3 length is 16 residues. Germline V gene lookup returns CDR1 MNHEY and CDR2 SMNVEV (reference sequence). V shed 4 bases, J shed 0 bases, and the junction held 8 bases outside the gene matches.

V is TRBV12-3 or TRBV12-4 and J is TRBJ1-4; no clear D gene. V lost 5 bases to trimming and J lost 0 bases, with 4 bases between them. The CDR3 runs to 13 residues. The CDR3 sequence is CASSLTTNEKLFF. The CDR3 nucleotides are TGTGCCAGCAGTCTAACAACTAATGAAAAACTGTTTTTT.

This rearrangement joins TRBV12-3 or TRBV12-4 to TRBJ1-1; no clear D gene. This CDR3 has 15 amino acids. Trimming left V 4 bases short and J 0 bases short, with 12 bases between. CDR3: CASSYLPTMNTEAFF. CDR3 in DNA: TGTGCCAGCAGTTATCTCCCGACTATGAACACTGAAGCTTTCTTT.

Of note for this clonotype: The junction departs from the called germline gene at one end, perhaps through a read error. V and J are TRBV5-4 and TRBJ2-5; 8 bases are a match to TRBD1. CDR1 is SGHNT and CDR2 is YYREEE in the germline V gene (reference sequence). The CDR3 contains 12 residues. CDR3: CASSLGGTGLIF. The CDR3 bases are TGTGCCAGCAGCTTGGGAGGGACAGGCCTAATTTTC.

The genes are TRBV7-2 and TRBJ2-1; no firm D call. V shed 2 bases and J shed 8 bases, with 4 bases lying between them. CDR3 length: 11 amino acids. CDR1 is SGHTA and CDR2 is FQGNSA in the germline V gene. Here the CDR3 reads CASSLNYEQFF. CDR3 in DNA: TGTGCCAGCAGCTTAAACTATGAGCAGTTCTTC.

The chain uses TRBV4-1 and TRBJ2-3; 12 bases match TRBD2. Trimming removed 1 base from V and 3 bases from J; junction bases left unmatched: 8. Germline CDR1 MGHRA, CDR2 YSYEKL. The CDR3 extends over 18 amino acids. Here the CDR3 reads CASSQASGRAVITDTQYF. DNA of the CDR3: TGCGCCAGCAGCCAAGCTAGCGGGAGGGCCGTCATAACAGATACGCAGTATTTT.

The chain is built from TRBV6-1 and TRBJ2-1, with D tentatively TRBD1 or TRBD2 (5 bases each). V shed 6 bases and J shed 10 bases, with 16 bases lying between them. The CDR3 sequence is 13 residues long. Germline lookup yields CDR1 MNHNS and CDR2 SASEGT. This chain's CDR3 is CASSKTPRDEQFF. DNA of the CDR3: TGTGCCAGCAGCAAAACCCCTAGGGACGAGCAGTTCTTC.

This clonotype has at least ten counts. The junction and the germline gene differ at one end; a read error may be behind it. The V and J genes are TRBV7-9 and TRBJ2-3; 7 positions match TRBD2. In germline, CDR1 is SEHNR, CDR2 FQNEAQ (reference sequence). This CDR3 has 13 residues. The CDR3 is CASSRGGTDTQYF. The DNA of the CDR3 is TGCGCCAGCAGCCGGGGGGGCACAGATACGCAGTATTTT.

V and J are TRBV5-1 and TRBJ1-1, with D perhaps matching TRBD1 (5 bases). Germline V gives CDR1 SGHRS, CDR2 YFSETQ. V was pared by 3 bases and J by 2 bases, with 8 bases between. The CDR3 consists of 13 residues. The CDR3: CASSWGVNTEAFF. DNA for the CDR3: TGCGCCAGCAGCTGGGGGGTTAACACTGAAGCTTTCTTT.

This clonotype was seen only a few times. This sequence joins TRBV5-4 and TRBJ2-1; D unresolved. CDR1 is SGHNT, CDR2 YYREEE, per germline (reference sequence). V shed 2 bases and J shed 9 bases, with 6 bases lying between them. The CDR3 is 11 amino acids. In DNA, the CDR3 is TGTGCCAGCAGCTTAAAGCGTGAGCAGTTCTTC. Its protein product is CASSLKREQFF.

This clonotype was counted a few times. The chain has TRBV5-5 and TRBJ2-1; no firm D call. Germline assignment: CDR1 SGHKS and CDR2 YYEKEE (reference sequence). The CDR3 length is 13 residues. V gave up 2 bases and J gave up 4 bases, with 7 bases separating them. In DNA form, the CDR3 reads TGTGCCAGCAGCTTAGAACGATACAATGAGCAGTTCTTC. It codes for CASSLERYNEQFF.

The J gene is TRBJ2-7, the V gene TRBV12-3 or TRBV12-4; perhaps TRBD2 as D (5 bases). V gave up 5 bases and J gave up 2 bases, with 7 bases separating them. This CDR3 is 12 amino acids long. The CDR3 reads CASSRTPYEQYF. CDR3 bases: TGTGCCAGCAGTCGGACTCCCTACGAGCAGTACTTC.

This clonotype was seen only a few times. The chain is built from TRBV27 and TRBJ2-3; TRBD2 matches 7 bases. This CDR3 region has 14 residues. The germline V gene has CDR1 MNHEY and CDR2 SMNVEV (reference sequence). The J segment lost 4 bases and the V segment lost 6 bases, leaving 7 bases of the junction unmatched. The CDR3 loop is CASRGREWADTQYF. As DNA, the CDR3 is TGTGCCAGCAGGGGGCGGGAGTGGGCAGATACGCAGTATTTT.

This clonotype showed up just a few times. J is TRBJ2-5 and V is TRBV5-5; 8 nucleotides agree with TRBD2. This CDR3 has 15 residues. Trimming at V came to 4 bases and at J to 4 bases, leaving 9 bases not matched to a gene. Germline V gene sequence: CDR1 SGHKS, CDR2 YYEKEE (reference sequence). The CDR3 here is CASSAGLAGGETQYF. The CDR3 DNA reads as TGTGCCAGCAGCGCCGGGCTAGCGGGCGGAGAGACCCAGTACTTC. Full variable domain (remainder filled in from reference TRBV5-5 and TRBJ2-5): DAGVTQSPTHLIKTRGQQVTLRCSPISGHKSVSWYQQVLGQGPQFIFQYYEKEERGRGNFPDRFSARQFPNYSSELNVNALLLGDSALYLCASSAGLAGGETQYFGPGTRLLVL.

The table lists this clonotype with a few counts. The rearrangement links TRBV2 to TRBJ2-5; D not certain. The CDR3 has 13 amino acids. Germline V gives CDR1 SNHLY, CDR2 FYNNEI. Deletions cut 3 bases from V and 5 bases from J, with 10 bases between. This CDR3 is CASSEAPGETQYF. Written as DNA, the CDR3 is TGTGCCAGCAGTGAGGCCCCCGGGGAGACCCAGTACTTC.

The chain employs TRBV7-3 and TRBJ2-3; 9 bases are a match to TRBD2. The germline V gene encodes CDR1 SGHTA and CDR2 FQGTGA. The ends lost 5 bases at V and 2 bases at J; junction bases unmatched: 11. This CDR3 is built from 17 residues. CDR3 bases: TGTGCCAGCAGCCCAATACCGGCGGGGGGGCCCACAGATACGCAGTATTTT. Translated, it gives CASSPIPAGGPTDTQYF.

Only a few counts were recorded for this clonotype. This chain links TRBV6-5 with TRBJ1-1; D not resolved. Trimming left V 0 bases short and J 9 bases short, with 14 bases between. Germline assignment: CDR1 MNHEY and CDR2 SVGAGI. The CDR3 is 14 residues long. The DNA of the CDR3 is TGTGCCAGCAGTTACTCGAGTGGGCAGGTGAAAGCTTTCTTT. Its protein product is CASSYSSGQVKAFF.

This sequence joins TRBV7-2 and TRBJ1-1; D remains ambiguous. Per the germline V gene, CDR1 is SGHTA and CDR2 is FQGNSA. V dropped 6 bases and J dropped 5 bases, with 13 bases sitting between them. The CDR3 is made up of 13 amino acids. The DNA of the CDR3 is TGTGCCAGCAGAGCAATGGGTTATACTGAAGCTTTCTTT. It specifies CASRAMGYTEAFF.

V is TRBV7-9 and J is TRBJ2-2; TRBD1 is a possible D gene (6 bases). Trimming pared 5 bases from V and 0 bases from J, leaving 19 bases between. The CDR3 totals 18 residues. Germline V CDR1 and CDR2: SEHNR, FQNEAQ (reference sequence). In DNA form, the CDR3 reads TGTGCCAGCAGCCATCCTCACACTACAGGGTCGAACACCGGGGAGCTGTTTTTT. This sequence encodes CASSHPHTTGSNTGELFF.

The rearrangement links TRBV6-1 to TRBJ1-1; D not certain. The CDR3 has 13 amino acids. Germline V gene lookup returns CDR1 MNHNS and CDR2 SASEGT. V lost 7 bases and J lost 0, with 9 bases in between. The CDR3 reads CASTVLLNTEAFF. The DNA for the CDR3 is TGTGCCAGCACGGTCCTCCTGAACACTGAAGCTTTCTTT.

This clonotype came up a few times. V usage is TRBV7-9 and J usage is TRBJ2-5, with a tentative D call TRBD1 (5 bases). Germline V gene lookup returns CDR1 SEHNR and CDR2 FQNEAQ (reference sequence). V shed 1 base and J shed 2 bases, with 11 bases lying between them. The CDR3 sequence is 15 residues long. DNA for the CDR3: TGTGCCAGCAGCTTAGGTGGGGCAGTACAAGAGACCCAGTACTTC. Its translation: CASSLGGAVQETQYF.

This clonotype was picked up a small number of times. The chain links TRBV7-9 to TRBJ2-3; D might be TRBD2 (6 bases). Germline lookup yields CDR1 SEHNR and CDR2 FQNEAQ (reference sequence). The CDR3 loop spans 15 amino acids. V lost 5 bases and J lost 0, with 12 bases in between. The CDR3 DNA reads TGTGCCAGCAGCCGCTTGGGGGGTAGCACAGATACGCAGTATTTT. Its translation: CASSRLGGSTDTQYF.